This T cell receptor (beta chain) was captured in a study of blood T cell repertoires in COVID-19 (dated by TCRdb to 2020 to 2021). Background for the entire study: The collaborator samples originated in the United States, Italy and Spain and spanned the acute and convalescent phases of COVID-19. The repertoires were released in a freely available public database meant as a resource for research on the immune response to SARS-CoV-2. Deeply sampled blood TCRbeta repertoires from subjects exposed to, actively infected with, or recovered from COVID-19 were included in the dataset. A de-identified subject ID, COVID-19 status, age in years and sex were almost always included in the sample metadata. The prospective study material was composed of cDNA or gDNA derived from T cells, B-cell-depleted T cells, or PBMCs. Samples came from the ongoing ImmuneRACE study (first 160 participants) plus 1,254 subjects from 6 global collaborators. Where available, HLA class I and class II types were taken from metadata supplied by the sample provider and were not determined by assay-based typing. Results the study describes overall, beyond this receptor: The quantity of clinical and demographic metadata differed by source and by participant and was supplied without curation.

TCRbeta CDR3 regions were amplified from genomic DNA by means of the immunoSEQ Assay, a bias-controlled multiplex PCR. The paper's processing steps were these. The number of nucleated cells in each sample was estimated by amplification of reference gene primers within the assay. Sequence reads were collapsed and filtered to measure the absolute abundance of every unique TCRbeta CDR3 rearrangement. Productive Simpson clonality was computed per sample as the square root of Simpson's diversity index over productive rearrangements. The immuneACCESS repertoire file appears here via TCRdb, limited to in-frame rearrangements. These files lack a portion of the clones; in checked studies, under half of the deficit traces to unresolved V genes, and the cause of the others is not known. The V and J calls and the clone size are those of that table, but D and trimming were determined from the DNA. The sample table records 250,000 to 300,000 clones; around nine tenths of these occur just once. The ten top clones hold less than 2% of the sample.

This clone has only a few counts. Its antigen specificity is not known. Base qualities are not at hand, and no much larger clone is one base apart. Enrolling through a virtual design, the prospective study's participants ranged in age from roughly 18 to 90 years and lived across 24 United States geographic areas. Cohort assignment in the prospective study relied on participant-reported clinical history from a screening survey and a study questionnaire. Recovered participants in ImmuneRACE Cohort 3 were defined by two consecutive negative NP/OP PCR tests, clearance by a healthcare professional, or resolution of symptoms. In the prospective study, whole blood, serum and a nasopharyngeal or oropharyngeal swab were collected from each participant by mobile phlebotomists. Over a roughly two-month period, participants in the prospective study had the option of providing additional blood draws and questionnaires. Before DNA extraction, prospective study blood samples were shipped either frozen or at room temperature.

V lost 6 bases and J lost 3 bases, and the count of bases not matched to a germline gene is 10. The CDR3 numbers 15 residues from cysteine through phenylalanine. Just the 45-base CDR3 DNA is kept, in frame starting at base 1. CDR1 and CDR2, looked up from the germline V gene (reference sequence), are LNHNV and YYDKDF. The sample was PBMCs or T cells enriched from blood (not recorded which). The V and J genes are TRBV15 and TRBJ1-1; 7 central bases correspond to TRBD1. The TCR comes from a middle-aged woman who had recovered from COVID-19. The CDR3 protein is CATSSRQGPYTEAFF. The DNA is TGTGCCACCAGTAGTAGACAGGGCCCGTACACTGAAGCTTTCTTT.